This T cell receptor beta chain comes out of a study of cytomegalovirus exposure and HLA in healthy donors. The PCR had 60 Vbeta and 13 Jbeta primers. The table came from immunoSEQ multiplex PCR; TCRdb's copy has only in-frame clones and leaves some out. The sample yields over 150,000 clones, roughly 82% seen once. Per germline, CDR1 WNHNN and CDR2 SYGVQD (reference sequence). V dropped 1 base and J dropped 2 bases, with 7 bases sitting between them. The CDR3 is 14 amino acids. Healthy bone marrow donors made up the donor group. The sequencing sample was made of PBMCs. V gene TRBV10-1 combines with J gene TRBJ2-3, with a weak D call TRBD1 (5 bases). The TCR comes from a girl between 5 and 17 years old in good health and CMV-seropositive. CDR3 nucleotides: TGCGCCAGCAGTGAGTGGGGCGTCACAGATACGCAGTATTTT. This gives the protein CASSEWGVTDTQYF.